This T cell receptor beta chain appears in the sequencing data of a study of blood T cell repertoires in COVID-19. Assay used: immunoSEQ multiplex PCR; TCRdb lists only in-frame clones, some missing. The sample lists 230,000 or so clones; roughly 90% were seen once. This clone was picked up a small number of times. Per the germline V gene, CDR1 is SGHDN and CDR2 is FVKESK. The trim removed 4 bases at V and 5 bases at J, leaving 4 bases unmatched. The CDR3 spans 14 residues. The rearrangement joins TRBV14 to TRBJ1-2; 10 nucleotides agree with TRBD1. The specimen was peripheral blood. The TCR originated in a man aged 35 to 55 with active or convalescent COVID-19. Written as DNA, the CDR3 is TGTGCCAGCAGCCCAGGACAGGGGGTTTATGGCTACACCTTC. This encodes CASSPGQGVYGYTF.